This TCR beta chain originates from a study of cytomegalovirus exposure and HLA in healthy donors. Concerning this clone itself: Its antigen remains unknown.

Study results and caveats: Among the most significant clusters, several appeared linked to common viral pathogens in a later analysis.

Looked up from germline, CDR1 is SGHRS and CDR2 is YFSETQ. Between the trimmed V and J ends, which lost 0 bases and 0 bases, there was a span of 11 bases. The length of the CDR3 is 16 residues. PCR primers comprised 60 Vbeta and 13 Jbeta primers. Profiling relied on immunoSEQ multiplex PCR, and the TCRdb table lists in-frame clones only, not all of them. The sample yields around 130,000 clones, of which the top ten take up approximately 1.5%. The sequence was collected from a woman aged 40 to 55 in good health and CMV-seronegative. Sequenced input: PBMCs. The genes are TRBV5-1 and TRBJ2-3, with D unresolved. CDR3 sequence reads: CASSLGGDPSTDTQYF. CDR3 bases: TGCGCCAGCAGCTTGGGTGGAGACCCTAGCACAGATACGCAGTATTTT.